Following are 18 T cell receptor beta chains from one sample sequenced in a study of blood T cell repertoires in COVID-19. Sequencing used immunoSEQ multiplex PCR; TCRdb keeps in-frame clones, though not all of them. The sample includes hundreds of thousands of clones, roughly 80% of them seen just once. Sample: PBMCs or T cells enriched from blood (not recorded which). All receptors come from a young man with acute COVID-19.

The chain recombines TRBV28 with TRBJ2-1; tentatively, D is TRBD2 (6 bases). The CDR3 is 15 residues long. Germline V gene lookup returns CDR1 MDHEN and CDR2 SYDVKM. The V and J ends lost 3 bases and 6 bases respectively, with 15 bases between them. CDR3 region: CASSLASAVFNEQFF. Here the CDR3 DNA reads TGTGCCAGCAGTTTGGCTAGCGCGGTCTTCAATGAGCAGTTCTTC.

The chain is built from TRBV7-3 and TRBJ2-1; TRBD2 aligns across 7 bases. Trimming at V came to 5 bases and at J to 12 bases, leaving 19 bases not matched to a gene. The CDR3 contains 16 residues. The germline gives CDR1 SGHTA, CDR2 FQGTGA. The CDR3, as DNA: TGTGCCAGCAGCCAACCCGGTAGCGGGTTTGGGCAGGGGCAGTTCTTC. It translates to CASSQPGSGFGQGQFF.

V gene TRBV28 combines with J gene TRBJ2-7, with D possibly TRBD1 on 6 matching bases. The CDR3 is 13 residues long. Germline lookup yields CDR1 MDHEN and CDR2 SYDVKM. Trimming took 6 bases from V and 2 from J, leaving 11 bases between them. CDR3 region: CASSEDRTYEQYV. The CDR3 DNA reads TGTGCCAGCAGCGAAGACAGGACCTACGAGCAGTACGTC.

The chain uses TRBV28 and TRBJ1-1; D is uncertain. The CDR3 has 13 amino acids. V lost 6 bases and J 4 bases, leaving 12 bases between the germline ends. CDR1 is MDHEN, CDR2 SYDVKM, per germline. The CDR3 reads CASSREAITEAFF. The CDR3, as DNA: TGTGCCAGCAGCAGAGAGGCGATCACTGAAGCTTTCTTT.

The CDR3 region has the DNA TGTGCCAGCAGCCCTCGGACTAGCGGGATGAACACCGGGGAGCTGTTTTTT. Its translation is CASSPRTSGMNTGELFF. The chain recombines TRBV7-8 with TRBJ2-2; 12 bases align to TRBD2. The CDR3 is 17 amino acids. Germline CDR1 SGHVS, CDR2 FQNEAQ. V was clipped by 5 bases and J by 1 base; unmatched bases: 5.

The chain couples TRBV6-5 to TRBJ1-6, with D possibly matching TRBD1 (6 bases). The CDR3 extends over 15 amino acids. V gave up 9 bases and J gave up 0 bases, with 12 bases separating them. The V gene's germline CDR1 is MNHEY and CDR2 SVGAGI. The CDR3 spells CASFKGGSYNSPLHF. The CDR3, as DNA: TGTGCCAGTTTCAAAGGGGGCTCCTATAATTCACCCCTCCACTTT.

The table lists this clone with a count of one. The chain uses TRBV7-9 and TRBJ2-1; 7 bases match TRBD2. CDR3 length equals 19 residues. J gave up 9 bases and V 5 bases, and 25 bases lay outside the gene matches. Germline loops: CDR1 SEHNR, CDR2 FQNEAQ (reference sequence). Here the CDR3 DNA reads TGTGCCAGCAGCGCACCGGGAGGCTCGCTCTCTTCCCGGGGGATTGAGCAGTTCTTC. The encoded protein is CASSAPGGSLSSRGIEQFF.

This clone has only a few counts. The chain couples TRBV6-5 to TRBJ1-1; possibly TRBD1 for D (5 bases). Trimming took 4 bases from V and 10 from J, leaving 10 bases between them. Germline V gives CDR1 MNHEY, CDR2 SVGAGI. The CDR3 totals 11 residues. The CDR3 nucleotides read TGTGCCAGCAGTTCAGGGTGGGGAGCTTTCTTT. Translating gives CASSSGWGAFF.

The chain uses TRBV5-6 and TRBJ2-1, with TRBD1 identical over 12 bases. This CDR3 is 19 amino acids long. Germline V gene lookup returns CDR1 SGHDT and CDR2 YYEEEE. The V and J ends lost 4 bases and 0 bases, in that order; junction bases with no gene match: 11. The CDR3 protein is CASSPPGGTGGSSYNEQFF. As DNA, the CDR3 is TGTGCCAGCAGCCCGCCCGGCGGGACAGGGGGCAGCTCCTACAATGAGCAGTTCTTC.

V usage is TRBV5-6 and J usage is TRBJ2-1; possible D gene TRBD1, 6 bases. The CDR3 has 15 amino acids. CDR1 is SGHDT, CDR2 YYEEEE, per germline. V lost 4 bases and J 4 bases, leaving 15 bases between the germline ends. Here the CDR3 DNA reads TGTGCCAGCAGCCAGAGGACAGCTCAATACAATGAGCAGTTCTTC. Its protein is CASSQRTAQYNEQFF.

About this clone itself: This CDR3 is also generated by other DNA sequences in the sample. V gene TRBV6-5 combines with J gene TRBJ1-2; 9 bases are shared with TRBD1. CDR1 is MNHEY, CDR2 SVGAGI, per germline. Germline trimming cut 6 bases from V and 8 bases from J; bases unmatched to any gene: 4. The CDR3 covers 12 residues. The CDR3 DNA is TGTGCCAGCAGCCGGACAGGGGACGGCTACACCTTC. Translated: CASSRTGDGYTF.

V gene TRBV3-1 (or the pseudogene TRBV3-2) combines with J gene TRBJ1-2; 8 bases align to TRBD1. Germline-derived CDR1 and CDR2 are LGHDT and YNNKEL (reference sequence). The length of the CDR3 is 14 residues. V trimming: 3 bases; J trimming: 8 bases; junction bases outside the gene matches: 8. For the CDR3, the DNA is TGTGCCAGCAGCCAGGGACAGGCCGGGTTGGGCTACACCTTC. Protein sequence: CASSQGQAGLGYTF.

The chain employs TRBV5-1 and TRBJ1-1; TRBD1 matches 7 bases. V gave up 1 base and J gave up 1 base; unmatched junction bases: 10. Looked up from germline, CDR1 is SGHRS and CDR2 is YFSETQ. The CDR3 spans 17 residues. The CDR3 sequence is CASSLIGAAGGNTEAFF. The CDR3 DNA follows: TGCGCCAGCAGCTTGATTGGCGCGGCAGGGGGGAACACTGAAGCTTTCTTT.

This clone was found a few times. The J gene is TRBJ2-3, the V gene TRBV6-2 or TRBV6-3, with TRBD1 identical over 9 bases. The germline gives CDR1 MNHEY, CDR2 SVGEGT. J gave up 6 bases and V 5 bases, and 6 bases lay outside the gene matches. The CDR3 length is 14 residues. CDR3 nucleotide sequence: TGTGCCAGCAGTACCGGACAGGGGCCCGATACGCAGTATTTT. It encodes CASSTGQGPDTQYF.

The chain employs TRBV30 and TRBJ2-5; 8 nucleotides line up with TRBD2. CDR1 and CDR2 from the germline V gene are GTSNPN and SVGIG (reference sequence). The CDR3 is made up of 14 amino acids. V dropped 5 bases and J dropped 5; count of bases not matched to a gene: 10. The CDR3 coding sequence is TGTGCCTGGGGAAAAGCGGGAGTAAGCGAGACCCAGTACTTC. Encoded protein: CAWGKAGVSETQYF.

On this clone: The sample has other DNA sequences that encode this CDR3 too. The chain joins TRBV11-3 to TRBJ1-3, with TRBD1 matching 10 bases. The CDR3 extends over 15 amino acids. J lost 2 bases, V lost 5 bases, and 3 bases had no gene match. CDR1 and CDR2 (germline): SGHNT, YENEEA. The CDR3 region is CASSPGQGPGNTIYF. CDR3 sequence (DNA): TGTGCCAGCAGCCCGGGACAGGGGCCTGGAAACACCATATATTTT.

This chain connects TRBV27 to TRBJ1-2, with 9 nucleotides matching TRBD1. Germline loops: CDR1 MNHEY, CDR2 SMNVEV (reference sequence). The CDR3 covers 13 residues. The J segment lost 6 bases and the V segment lost 5 bases, leaving 4 bases of the junction unmatched. As DNA, the CDR3 is TGTGCCAGCAGTCTACAGGGGGCAAATGGCTACACCTTC. Amino acid sequence: CASSLQGANGYTF.

This clone was observed a few times. The genes are TRBV27 and TRBJ2-4, with 15 bases matching TRBD2. The CDR3 spans 17 residues. In germline, CDR1 is MNHEY, CDR2 SMNVEV (reference sequence). Unmatched junction bases numbered 6, after V lost 8 bases and J lost 1 base. The DNA of the CDR3 is TGTGCCAGCGGGACTAGCGGGGGGCTAATGGCCAAAAACATTCAGTACTTC. Translating gives CASGTSGGLMAKNIQYF.